This T cell receptor beta chain was identified during a study of long-term antiretroviral therapy in people with HIV. Germline V gene sequence: CDR1 WNHNN, CDR2 SYGVQD (reference sequence). Trimming left V 6 bases short and J 3 bases short, with 5 bases between. There are 12 residues in the CDR3. Version v3.0 of the immunoSEQ assay was performed at survey level. Assay used: immunoSEQ multiplex PCR; TCRdb lists only in-frame clones, some missing. The sample has approximately 27,000 clones, approximately 90% seen once; the top ten hold 3.6%. The TCR originated in a woman aged 18-29 years with HIV. Sequencing was performed on unsorted PBMCs, taken 1.8 years after starting antiretroviral therapy. V usage is TRBV10-1 and J usage is TRBJ2-2; D is uncertain. The CDR3 DNA is TGCGCCAGCAGCCAGTACACCGGGGAGCTGTTTTTT. Translated: CASSQYTGELFF.